The clone carrying this T cell receptor beta chain turned up a few times. This specimen comes from a study of cytomegalovirus exposure and HLA in healthy donors. V was cut by 2 bases and J by 5 bases, with 6 bases left in between. The CDR3 totals 13 residues. In germline, CDR1 is SGHAT, CDR2 FQDESV (reference sequence). PCR used 60 Vbeta primers and 13 Jbeta primers. Profiling relied on immunoSEQ multiplex PCR, and the TCRdb table lists in-frame clones only, not all of them. The sample has fewer than 85,000 clones, about 78% seen once; the top ten hold 5.9%. The origin of this receptor is a man aged 18 to 35 in good health and CMV-seropositive. Sequencing used PBMCs. This rearrangement joins TRBV11-1 to TRBJ2-2; D not certain. CDR3 coding DNA: TGTGCCAGCAGCTTAACAGTTACCGGGGAGCTGTTTTTT. Protein sequence: CASSLTVTGELFF.